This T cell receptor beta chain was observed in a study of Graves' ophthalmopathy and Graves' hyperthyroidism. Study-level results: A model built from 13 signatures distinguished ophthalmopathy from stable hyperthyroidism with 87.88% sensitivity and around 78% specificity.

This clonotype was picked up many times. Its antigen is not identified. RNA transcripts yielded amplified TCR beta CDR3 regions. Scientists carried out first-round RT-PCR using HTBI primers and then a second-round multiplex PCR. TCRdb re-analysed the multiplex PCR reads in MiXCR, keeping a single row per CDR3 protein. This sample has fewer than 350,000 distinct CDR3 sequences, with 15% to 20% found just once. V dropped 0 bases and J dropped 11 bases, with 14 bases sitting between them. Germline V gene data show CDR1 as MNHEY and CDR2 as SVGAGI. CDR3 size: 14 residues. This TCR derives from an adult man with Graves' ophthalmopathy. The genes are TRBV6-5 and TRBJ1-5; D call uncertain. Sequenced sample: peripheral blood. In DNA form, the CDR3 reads TGTGCCAGCAGTTACTCGGTGCCCTCCAGGACCCAGCATTTT. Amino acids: CASSYSVPSRTQHF.